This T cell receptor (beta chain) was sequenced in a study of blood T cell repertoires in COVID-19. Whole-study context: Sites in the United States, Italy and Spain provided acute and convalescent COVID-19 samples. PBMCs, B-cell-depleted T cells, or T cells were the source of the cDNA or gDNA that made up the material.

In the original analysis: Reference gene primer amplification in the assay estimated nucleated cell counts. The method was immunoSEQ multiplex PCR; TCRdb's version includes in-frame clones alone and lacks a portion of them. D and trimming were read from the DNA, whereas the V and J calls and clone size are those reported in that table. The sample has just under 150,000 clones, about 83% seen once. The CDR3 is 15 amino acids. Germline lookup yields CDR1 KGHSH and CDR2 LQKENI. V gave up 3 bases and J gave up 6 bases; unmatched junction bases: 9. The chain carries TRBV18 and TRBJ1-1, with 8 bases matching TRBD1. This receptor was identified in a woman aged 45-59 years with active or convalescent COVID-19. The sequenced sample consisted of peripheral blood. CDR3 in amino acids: CASSPQGQGASEAFF. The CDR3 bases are TGTGCCAGCTCACCCCAAGGACAGGGAGCGTCTGAAGCTTTCTTT.